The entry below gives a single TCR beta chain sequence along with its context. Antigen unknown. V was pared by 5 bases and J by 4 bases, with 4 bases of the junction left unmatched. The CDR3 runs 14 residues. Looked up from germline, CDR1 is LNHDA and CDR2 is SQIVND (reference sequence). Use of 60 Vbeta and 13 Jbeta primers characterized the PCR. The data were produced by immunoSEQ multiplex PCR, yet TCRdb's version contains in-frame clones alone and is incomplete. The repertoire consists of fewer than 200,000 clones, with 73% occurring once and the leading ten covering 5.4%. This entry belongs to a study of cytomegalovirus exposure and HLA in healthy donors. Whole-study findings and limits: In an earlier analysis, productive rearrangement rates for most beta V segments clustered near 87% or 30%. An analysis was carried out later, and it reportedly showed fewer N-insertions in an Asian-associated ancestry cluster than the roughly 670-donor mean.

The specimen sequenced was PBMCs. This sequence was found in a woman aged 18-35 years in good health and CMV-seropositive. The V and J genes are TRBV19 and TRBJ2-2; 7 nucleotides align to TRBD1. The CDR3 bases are TGTGCCAGTAGTCTTGGACAGGTCACCGGGGAGCTGTTTTTT. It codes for CASSLGQVTGELFF.